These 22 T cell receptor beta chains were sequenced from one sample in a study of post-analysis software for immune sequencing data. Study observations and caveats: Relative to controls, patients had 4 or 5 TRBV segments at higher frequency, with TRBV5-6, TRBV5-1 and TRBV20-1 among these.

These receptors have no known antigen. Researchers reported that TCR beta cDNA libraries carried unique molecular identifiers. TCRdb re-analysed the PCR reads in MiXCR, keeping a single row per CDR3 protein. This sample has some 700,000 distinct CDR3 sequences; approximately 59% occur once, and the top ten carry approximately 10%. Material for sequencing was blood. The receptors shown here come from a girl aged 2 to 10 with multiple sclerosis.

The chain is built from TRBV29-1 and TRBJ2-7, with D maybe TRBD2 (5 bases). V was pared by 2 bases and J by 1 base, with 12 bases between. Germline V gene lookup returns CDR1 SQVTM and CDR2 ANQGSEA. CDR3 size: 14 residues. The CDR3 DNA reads TGCAGCGTTGAATGCCGTGGGAGATCCTACGAGCAGTACTTC. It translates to CSVECRGRSYEQYF.

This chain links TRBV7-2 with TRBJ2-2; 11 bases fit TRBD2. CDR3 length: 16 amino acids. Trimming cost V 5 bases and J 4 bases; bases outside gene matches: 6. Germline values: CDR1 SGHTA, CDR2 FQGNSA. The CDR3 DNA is TGTGCCAGCAGCATACTAGCGGGAGATCCCACCGGGGAGCTGTTTTTT. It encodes CASSILAGDPTGELFF.

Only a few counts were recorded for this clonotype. Written as DNA, the CDR3 is TGCGCCAGCAGCCAAGTGGGCAAGACCTACGAGCAGTACTTC. This codes for CASSQVGKTYEQYF. V gene TRBV4-1 combines with J gene TRBJ2-5, with D unclear. With the DNA end fitting TRBJ2-7 better, the J assignment may be wrong. The CDR3 covers 14 residues. Per germline, CDR1 MGHRA and CDR2 YSYEKL.

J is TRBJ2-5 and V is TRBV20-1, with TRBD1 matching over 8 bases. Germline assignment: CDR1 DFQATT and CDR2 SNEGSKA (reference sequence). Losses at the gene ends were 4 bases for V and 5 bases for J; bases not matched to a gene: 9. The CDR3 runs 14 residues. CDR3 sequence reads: CSAKRTGKSETQYF. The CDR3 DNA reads TGCAGTGCTAAGAGGACAGGGAAATCGGAGACCCAGTACTTC.

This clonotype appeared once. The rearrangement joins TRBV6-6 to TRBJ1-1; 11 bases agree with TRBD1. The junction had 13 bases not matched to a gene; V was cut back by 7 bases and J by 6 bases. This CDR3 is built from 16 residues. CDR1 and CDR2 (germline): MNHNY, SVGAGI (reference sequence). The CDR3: CASTHIGTGGLSEAFF. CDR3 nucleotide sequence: TGTGCCAGCACCCACATCGGGACAGGGGGTCTTTCTGAAGCTTTCTTT.

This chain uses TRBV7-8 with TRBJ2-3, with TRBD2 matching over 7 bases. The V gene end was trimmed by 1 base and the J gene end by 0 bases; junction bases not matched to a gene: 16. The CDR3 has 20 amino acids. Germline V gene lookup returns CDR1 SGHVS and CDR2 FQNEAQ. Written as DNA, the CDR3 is TGTGCCAGCAGCTTAGATCTAGGACTAGACTTACTTCGTAGCACAGATACGCAGTATTTT. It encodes CASSLDLGLDLLRSTDTQYF.

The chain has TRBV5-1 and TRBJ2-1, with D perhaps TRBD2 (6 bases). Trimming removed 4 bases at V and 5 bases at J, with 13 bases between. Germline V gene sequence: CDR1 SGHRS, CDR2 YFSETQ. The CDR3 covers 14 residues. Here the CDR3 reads CASSLRLENNEQFF. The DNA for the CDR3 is TGCGCCAGCAGCCTACGACTAGAGAACAATGAGCAGTTCTTC.

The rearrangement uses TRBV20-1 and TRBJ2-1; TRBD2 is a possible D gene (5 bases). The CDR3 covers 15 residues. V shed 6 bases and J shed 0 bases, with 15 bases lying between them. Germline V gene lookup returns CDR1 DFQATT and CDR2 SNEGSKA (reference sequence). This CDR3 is CSARTQMSSYNEQFF. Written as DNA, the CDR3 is TGCAGTGCGAGGACTCAAATGAGCTCCTACAATGAGCAGTTCTTC.

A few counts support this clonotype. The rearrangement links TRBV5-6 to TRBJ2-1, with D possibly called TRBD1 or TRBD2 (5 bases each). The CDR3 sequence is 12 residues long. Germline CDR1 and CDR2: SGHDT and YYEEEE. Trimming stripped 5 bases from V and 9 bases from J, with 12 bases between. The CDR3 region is CASSWGSGEQFF. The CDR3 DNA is TGTGCCAGCAGTTGGGGGAGTGGTGAGCAGTTCTTC.

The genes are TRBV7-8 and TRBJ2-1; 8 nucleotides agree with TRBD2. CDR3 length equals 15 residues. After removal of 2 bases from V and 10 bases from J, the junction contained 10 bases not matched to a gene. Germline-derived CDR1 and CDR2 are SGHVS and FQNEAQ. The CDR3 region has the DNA TGTGCCAGCAGCTTATTAGTTCGGGAGGGCCGAGAGCAGTTCTTC. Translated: CASSLLVREGREQFF.

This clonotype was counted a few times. Here the CDR3 reads CSVTGQGTDTQYF. In DNA form, the CDR3 reads TGCAGCGTCACCGGACAGGGAACAGATACGCAGTATTTT. The chain joins TRBV29-1 to TRBJ2-3; 8 bases fit TRBD1. Germline loops: CDR1 SQVTM, CDR2 ANQGSEA. After removal of 6 bases from V and 3 bases from J, the junction contained 5 bases not matched to a gene. The CDR3 is 13 amino acids.

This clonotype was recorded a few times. CDR3 protein: CASSLDGDSTDTQYF. CDR3 DNA: TGCGCCAGCAGCTTGGATGGGGACAGCACAGATACGCAGTATTTT. The chain links TRBV5-1 to TRBJ2-3; D possibly matches TRBD1 or TRBD2 (5 bases each). The CDR3 loop spans 15 amino acids. Germline values: CDR1 SGHRS, CDR2 YFSETQ. V was cut by 0 bases and J by 0 bases, with 8 bases left in between.

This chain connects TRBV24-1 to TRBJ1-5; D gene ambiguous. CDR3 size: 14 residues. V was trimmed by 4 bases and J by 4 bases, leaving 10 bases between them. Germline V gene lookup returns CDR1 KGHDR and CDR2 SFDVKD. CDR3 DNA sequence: TGTGCCACCAGTGACTCTGACCATAATCAGCCCCAGCATTTT. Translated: CATSDSDHNQPQHF.

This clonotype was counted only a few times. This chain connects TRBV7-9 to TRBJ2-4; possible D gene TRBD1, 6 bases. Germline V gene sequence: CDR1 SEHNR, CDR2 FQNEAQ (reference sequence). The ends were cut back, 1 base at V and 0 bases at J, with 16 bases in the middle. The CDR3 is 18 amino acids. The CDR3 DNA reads TGTGCCAGCAGCTTAGGCAGTTGGAAGGACAGAGCCAAAAACATTCAGTACTTC. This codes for CASSLGSWKDRAKNIQYF.

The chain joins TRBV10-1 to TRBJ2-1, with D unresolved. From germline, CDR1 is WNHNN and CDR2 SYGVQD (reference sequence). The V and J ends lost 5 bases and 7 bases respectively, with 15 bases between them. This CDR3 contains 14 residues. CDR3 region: CASSPHLAGNEQFF. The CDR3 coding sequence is TGCGCCAGCAGTCCCCATCTTGCTGGGAATGAGCAGTTCTTC.

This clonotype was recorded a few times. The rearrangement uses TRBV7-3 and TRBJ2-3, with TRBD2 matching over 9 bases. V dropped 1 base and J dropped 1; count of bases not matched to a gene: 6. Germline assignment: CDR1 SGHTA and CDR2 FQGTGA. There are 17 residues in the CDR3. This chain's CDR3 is CASSLMASSGGTDTQYF. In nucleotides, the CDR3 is TGTGCCAGCAGCTTAATGGCGTCTAGCGGGGGCACAGATACGCAGTATTTT.

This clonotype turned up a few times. CDR3 DNA sequence: TGTGCCAGCAGCGTCGCTTACTGGGACGAGCAGTACTTC. As protein: CASSVAYWDEQYF. The rearrangement links TRBV9 to TRBJ2-7; D is uncertain. The CDR3 extends over 13 amino acids. Germline values: CDR1 SGDLS, CDR2 YYNGEE. V lost 2 bases to trimming and J lost 5 bases, with 11 bases between them.

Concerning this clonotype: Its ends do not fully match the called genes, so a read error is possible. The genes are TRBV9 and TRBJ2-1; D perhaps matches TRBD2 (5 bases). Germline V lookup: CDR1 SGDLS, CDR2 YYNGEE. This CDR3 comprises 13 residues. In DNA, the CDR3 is TGCGCCAGCAGACCCGTCGGGATTTTGAAGCAGTTCTTC. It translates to CASRPVGILKQFF.

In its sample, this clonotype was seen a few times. The CDR3 nucleotides read TGTGCCAGCAGTGAAGGGGGCGGTAATCAGCCCCAGCATTTT. It codes for CASSEGGGNQPQHF. The chain couples TRBV2 to TRBJ1-5, with D possibly matching TRBD1 (5 bases). The V and J ends lost 1 base and 4 bases respectively, with 8 bases between them. Germline V gene data show CDR1 as SNHLY and CDR2 as FYNNEI. The CDR3 consists of 14 residues.

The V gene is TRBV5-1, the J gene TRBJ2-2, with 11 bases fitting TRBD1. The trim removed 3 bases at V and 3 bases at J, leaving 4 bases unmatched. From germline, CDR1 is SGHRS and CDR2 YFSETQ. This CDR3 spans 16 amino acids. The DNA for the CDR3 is TGCGCCAGCAGCTGGACAGGGGGCACGGACACCGGGGAGCTGTTTTTT. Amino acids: CASSWTGGTDTGELFF.

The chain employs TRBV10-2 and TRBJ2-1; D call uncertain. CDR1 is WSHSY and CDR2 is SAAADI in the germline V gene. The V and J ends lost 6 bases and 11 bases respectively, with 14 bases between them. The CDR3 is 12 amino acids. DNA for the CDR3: TGCGCCAGCAGCCCCCTTGGAGATAAGCAGTTCTTC. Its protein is CASSPLGDKQFF.

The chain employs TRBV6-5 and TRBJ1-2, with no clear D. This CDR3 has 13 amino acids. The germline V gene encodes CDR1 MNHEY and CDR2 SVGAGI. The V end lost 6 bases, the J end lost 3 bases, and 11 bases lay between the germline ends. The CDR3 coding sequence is TGTGCCAGCAGGCACAGAAGTTACTATGGCTACACCTTC. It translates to CASRHRSYYGYTF.